This entry is about one T cell receptor beta chain. Its target is unknown. A TCRbeta library incorporating unique molecular identifiers was prepared. From the PCR reads, TCRdb called clonotypes with MiXCR, one entry per CDR3 protein. This table has about 350,000 distinct CDR3 sequences, 15% to 20% appearing once. This entry is derived from a study of T-cell reconstitution after alpha-beta-depleted transplantation in children. The study, taken as a whole, reports: By one year post-transplant, T-cell counts and diversity largely arose from T cells that were newly produced.

In germline, CDR1 is DFQATT, CDR2 SNEGSKA (reference sequence). CDR3 length equals 15 residues. Trimming shortened V by 0 bases and J by 2 bases, and 14 bases separated the two germline ends. The chain combines TRBV20-1 with TRBJ2-7, with D maybe TRBD2 (6 bases). This clonotype was obtained from a male patient aged 2 to 9 who had a stem cell transplant for acute lymphoblastic leukemia, so the T cells may come from the graft donor. The sequences come from PBMCs, mostly from graft donor cells, collected 360 days after TCRalphabeta/CD19-depleted stem cell transplant. The CDR3 region has the DNA TGCAGTGCTAGAGATCATGGCGGGACCGCCTACGAGCAGTACTTC. Its translation: CSARDHGGTAYEQYF.